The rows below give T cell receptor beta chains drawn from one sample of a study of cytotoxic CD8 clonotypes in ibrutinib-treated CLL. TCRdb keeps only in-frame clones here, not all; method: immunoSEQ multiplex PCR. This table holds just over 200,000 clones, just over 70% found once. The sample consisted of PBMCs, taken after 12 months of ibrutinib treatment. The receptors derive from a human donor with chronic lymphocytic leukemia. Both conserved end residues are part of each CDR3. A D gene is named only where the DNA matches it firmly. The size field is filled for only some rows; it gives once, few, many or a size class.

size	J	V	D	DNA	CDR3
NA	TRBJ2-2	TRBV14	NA	TGTGCCAGCAGCCAAGAGGTTTGGACAGTAAACACCGGGGAGCTGTTTTTT	CASSQEVWTVNTGELFF
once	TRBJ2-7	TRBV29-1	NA	TGCAGCGTTGGGGACGTCAACGAGCAGTACTTC	CSVGDVNEQYF
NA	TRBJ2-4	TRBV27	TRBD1	TGTGCCAGCAGTCCGACCGGGACAGGGGGCAAAAACATTCAGTACTTC	CASSPTGTGGKNIQYF
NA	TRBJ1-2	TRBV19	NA	TGTGCCAGTAGGCCCCTGGCGGGGGACTATGGCTACACCTTC	CASRPLAGDYGYTF
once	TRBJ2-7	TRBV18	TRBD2	TGTGCCAGCGCACAGGCTAGCGGCTCGAGCTACGAGCAGTACTTC	CASAQASGSSYEQYF
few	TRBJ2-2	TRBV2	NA	TGTGCCAGCAGCCACCGTAGCGGACCGAACACCGGGGAGCTGTTTTTT	CASSHRSGPNTGELFF
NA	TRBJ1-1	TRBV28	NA	TGTGCCAGCAGTTTATCGACAGATGGGAACACTGAAGCTTTCTTT	CASSLSTDGNTEAFF
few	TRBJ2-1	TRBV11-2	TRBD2	TGTGCCAGCAGCTTGACTAGCGGGGGATACAATGAGCAGTTCTTC	CASSLTSGGYNEQFF
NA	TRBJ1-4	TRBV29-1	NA	TGCAGTCATTCGGGGGGTCCTAATGAAAAACTGTTTTTT	CSHSGGPNEKLFF
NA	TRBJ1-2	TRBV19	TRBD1	TGTGCCAGTAGGGGGACAGGCGCCTATGGCTACACCTTC	CASRGTGAYGYTF
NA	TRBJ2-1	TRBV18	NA	TGTGCCAGCTCACCGAAGGGGGTTTACAATGAGCAGTTCTTC	CASSPKGVYNEQFF
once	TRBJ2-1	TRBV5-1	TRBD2	TGCGCCAGCAGCCAAACTAGCGGGGGCTTCTACAATGAGCAGTTCTTC	CASSQTSGGFYNEQFF
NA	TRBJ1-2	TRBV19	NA	TGTGCCAGTAGTATACCCGAGGCGGGGGCTAACTATGGCTACACCTTC	CASSIPEAGANYGYTF
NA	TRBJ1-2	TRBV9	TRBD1	TGTGCCAGCAACCCGAGGGGACAGGGGGTTACGGGAGACTATGGCTACACCTTC	CASNPRGQGVTGDYGYTF
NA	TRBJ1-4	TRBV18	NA	TGTGCCAGCTCACCATCGAGAGGAACTAATGAAAAACTGTTTTTT	CASSPSRGTNEKLFF
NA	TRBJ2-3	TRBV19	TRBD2	TGTGCCAGTAGTATACAACTAGCGGGGGATACGCAGTATTTT	CASSIQLAGDTQYF
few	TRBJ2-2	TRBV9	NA	TGTGCCAGCAGCCCAGGGAGGAGGACCGGGGAGCTGTTTTTT	CASSPGRRTGELFF
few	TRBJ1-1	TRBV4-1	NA	TGCGCCAGCAGCCAATCGCGCGCTGAAGCTTTCTTT	CASSQSRAEAFF
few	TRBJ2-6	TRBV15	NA	TGTGCCACCAGCTCGGGCCAGGGTTCTGGGGCCAACGTCCTGACTTTC	CATSSGQGSGANVLTF
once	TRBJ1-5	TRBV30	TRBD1	TGTGCCTGCCTCCCGGGACAGGGGGCTGGCAATCAGCCCCAGCATTTT	CACLPGQGAGNQPQHF
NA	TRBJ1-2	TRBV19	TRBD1	TGTGCCAGTAGTCCAGGGGGGATCTATGGCTACACCTTC	CASSPGGIYGYTF
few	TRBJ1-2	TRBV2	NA	TGTGCCAGCAGACTAAGGACAGCCTGGTATGGCTACACCTTC	CASRLRTAWYGYTF
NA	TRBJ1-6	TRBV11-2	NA	TGTGCCAGCAGCTTAGATAATCGGGAGGGCCGGTATAATTCACCCCTCCACTTT	CASSLDNREGRYNSPLHF
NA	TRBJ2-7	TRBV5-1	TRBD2	TGCGCCAGCAGCTGGACTAGCGGGGGGACCTACGAGCAGTACTTC	CASSWTSGGTYEQYF
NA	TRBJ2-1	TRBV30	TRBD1	TGTGCCTGGAGTGTACCCCACAGGGGGTTGACCTACAATGAGCAGTTCTTC	CAWSVPHRGLTYNEQFF
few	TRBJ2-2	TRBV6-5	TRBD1	TGTGCCAGCAGTGCCGACAGGGGAGCCGGGGAGCTGTTTTTT	CASSADRGAGELFF
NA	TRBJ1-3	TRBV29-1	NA	TGCAGCGTTGAAATAGCCACCTCTGGAAACACCATATATTTT	CSVEIATSGNTIYF
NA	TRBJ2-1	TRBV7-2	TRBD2	TGTGCCAGCAGTCCAGTGTCTAGCGGGAGGTCCAATGAGCAGTTCTTC	CASSPVSSGRSNEQFF
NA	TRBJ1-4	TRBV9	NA	TGTGCCAGCAGCGTGGGGAGCTCAACTAATGAAAAACTGTTTTTT	CASSVGSSTNEKLFF
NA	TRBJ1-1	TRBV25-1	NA	TGTGCCAGCAGTCGGGCGTACACTGAAGCTTTCTTT	CASSRAYTEAFF
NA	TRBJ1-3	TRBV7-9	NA	TGTGCCAGCAGCCGCGAACAGGGCCTAAGCTCTGGAAACACCATATATTTT	CASSREQGLSSGNTIYF
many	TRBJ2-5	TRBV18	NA	TGTGCCAGCTCACCCCCCCGCAGATCGTACCAAGAGACCCAGTACTTC	CASSPPRRSYQETQYF
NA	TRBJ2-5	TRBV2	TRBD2	TGTGCCAGCAGTGAAGTAGCGGGGGGGCCGTTGGAGACCCAGTACTTC	CASSEVAGGPLETQYF
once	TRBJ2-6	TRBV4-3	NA	TGCGCCAGCAGCCAAGATGGGTTTCGGGGGACTGGGGCCAACGTCCTGACTTTC	CASSQDGFRGTGANVLTF
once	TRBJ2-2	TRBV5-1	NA	TGCGCCAGCAGCTTGGTTCGAGAAAAGGGTGCCGGGGAGCTGTTTTTT	CASSLVREKGAGELFF
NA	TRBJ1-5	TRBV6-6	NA	TGTGCCAGCAGCAATGGGGGGACGAGACGGTCCCAGCATTTT	CASSNGGTRRSQHF
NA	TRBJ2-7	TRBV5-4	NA	TGTGCCAGCAGCCAGGGACGGTCTCCCTCCTACGAGCAGTACTTC	CASSQGRSPSYEQYF
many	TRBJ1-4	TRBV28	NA	TGTGCCAGCAGTTTATTAAGGGGAAAACTGTTTTTT	CASSLLRGKLFF
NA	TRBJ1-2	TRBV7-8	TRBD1	TGTGCCAGCAGCTTACTGACAGGGGGCCTCGATGGCTACACCTTC	CASSLLTGGLDGYTF
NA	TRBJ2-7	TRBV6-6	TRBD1	TGTGCCAGCAGTACTCCGACAGGGAACTCCTACGAGCAGTACTTC	CASSTPTGNSYEQYF
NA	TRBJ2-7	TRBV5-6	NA	TGTGCCAGCAGCCGCGGGCGCTCCTACGAGCAGTACTTC	CASSRGRSYEQYF
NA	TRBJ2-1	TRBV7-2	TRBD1	TGTGCCAGCACCTTTGATACAGGGGGCCTCAATGAGCAGTTCTTC	CASTFDTGGLNEQFF
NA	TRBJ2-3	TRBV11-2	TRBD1	TGTGCCAGCAGCTTAGACCGGGACAGGGGGCTGTATTTT	CASSLDRDRGLYF
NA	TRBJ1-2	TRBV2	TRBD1	TGTGCCAGCAGCCGACAGGGTACTAACTATGGCTACACCTTC	CASSRQGTNYGYTF
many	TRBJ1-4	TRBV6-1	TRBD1	TGTGCCAGCAGTCATCCCCGGACAGGGGAGAAACTGTTTTTT	CASSHPRTGEKLFF
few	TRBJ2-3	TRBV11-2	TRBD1	TGTGCCAGCAGCATTCACAGGGGCGAAGATACGCAGTATTTT	CASSIHRGEDTQYF
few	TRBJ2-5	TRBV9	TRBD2	TGTGCCAGCAGCTCAGAGACTAGCGGGGTGATGAAAGAGACCCAGTACTTC	CASSSETSGVMKETQYF